The next 4 T cell receptor beta chains were all read from a single sample in a study of CD8 T cells in ankylosing spondylitis. Whole-study findings and limits: Several highly homologous variants made up a TCR beta motif that seemed to typify ankylosing spondylitis blood.

Antigens of these TCRs are unknown. TCRdb reprocessed the 5' RACE reads via MiXCR and lists one record per CDR3 protein. The sample includes around 540,000 distinct CDR3 sequences, roughly 13% of them seen just once. Material for sequencing was blood, either unsorted or a sorted T cell fraction (not recorded which). The source is a male donor with ankylosing spondylitis.

The CDR3 here is CASSLDRGVTDTQYF. CDR3 sequence (DNA): TGTGCCAGCAGCTTAGATCGGGGGGTCACAGATACGCAGTATTTT. The chain is built from TRBV11-2 and TRBJ2-3, with 7 bases lining up with TRBD2. CDR1 and CDR2 (germline): SGHAT, FQNNGV. This CDR3 region has 15 residues. V lost 0 bases and J lost 2; bases outside the gene matches: 2.

The chain joins TRBV7-2 to TRBJ2-7; D gene unclear. The V gene lost 0 bases and the J gene lost 0 bases, with 6 bases spanning the gap. CDR3 size: 14 residues. CDR1 is SGHTA, CDR2 FQGNSA, per germline. The CDR3 protein is CASSLASASYEQYF. The CDR3 region has the DNA TGTGCCAGCAGCTTAGCCAGCGCCTCCTACGAGCAGTACTTC.

This clonotype was detected ten times or more. V and J are TRBV24-1 and TRBJ1-1, with a weak D call TRBD1 (6 bases). This CDR3 has 15 amino acids. V lost 4 bases to trimming and J lost 6 bases, with 17 bases between them. Germline lookup yields CDR1 KGHDR and CDR2 SFDVKD. CDR3 sequence reads: CATSDPAQSGAEAFF. In DNA, the CDR3 is TGTGCCACCAGTGACCCGGCTCAATCAGGGGCTGAAGCTTTCTTT.

J is TRBJ2-2 and V is TRBV7-9, with D unresolved. The CDR3 spans 13 residues. V lost 5 bases, J lost 8 bases, and 12 bases lay in between. CDR1 and CDR2 (germline): SEHNR, FQNEAQ (reference sequence). DNA of the CDR3: TGTGCCAGCAGCCCCGCCGGCCTGGGGGAGCTGTTTTTT. Encoded protein: CASSPAGLGELFF.